This T cell receptor (beta chain) was sequenced during a study of T cell repertoires in cytomegalovirus infection. On the study more broadly: Shared public TCR beta signatures pointed to both CMV infection and a matching HLA type.

A word on this clonotype: No antigen is known for it.

CDR1 is MNHEY and CDR2 is SVGEGT in the germline V gene. V was clipped by 7 bases and J by 2 bases, with 15 bases between them. The CDR3 runs to 14 residues. TCRdb called the reads again in MiXCR, with one record for every CDR3 protein. The table has 250,000 or so distinct CDR3 sequences, over 15% seen once. Findings and caveats of the study: Accumulated public TCR beta family frequency recognized individuals carrying CMV together with the relevant HLA. The ex vivo response was dominated by HLA-C-restricted CMV-specific TCR beta clonotypes.

The sequencing input was CD8+ T cells from PBMCs. The V gene is TRBV6-2 or TRBV6-3, the J gene TRBJ2-7; D might be TRBD1 (6 bases). This clonotype was sampled from a human donor in good health (CMV status not recorded). Some clones in this sample may be carry-over from other donors' samples. CDR3 amino acids: CASMWDIGPYEQYF. In nucleotides, the CDR3 is TGTGCCAGCATGTGGGACATCGGACCCTACGAGCAGTACTTC.